These 11 T cell receptor beta chains originate from one sample sequenced in a study of beta chain features in type 1 diabetes. Study-level points and caveats: For Type 1 diabetes patients, all four CD4+ subsets carried TCRB CDR3s that were moderately but significantly shorter.

Isolated RNA was reverse transcribed in full, so expressed TCRB transcripts were sequenced. Only in-frame clones appear in the TCRdb table, and some are missing; sequencing was by immunoSEQ multiplex PCR. The sample consists of over 650,000 clones, over 12% of them appearing once. The antigens these receptors bind are not known. Material: naive CD4+ T cells from blood. These receptors all stem from a man between 18 and 35 years old with type 1 diabetes.

This clone was counted only a few times. CDR3: CASSDPTESYEQYF. In nucleotides, the CDR3 is TGCGCCAGCAGTGACCCGACAGAGTCCTACGAGCAGTACTTC. The rearrangement joins TRBV10-1 to TRBJ2-7; D perhaps matches TRBD1 (5 bases). CDR1 and CDR2 from the germline V gene are WNHNN and SYGVQD (reference sequence). The CDR3 contains 14 residues. V was pared by 3 bases and J by 1 base, with 10 bases between.

In its sample, this clone was seen a few times. This chain joins TRBV13 and TRBJ2-7; D is unclear. V dropped 3 bases and J dropped 4 bases, with 4 bases sitting between them. Germline V gives CDR1 PRHDT, CDR2 FYEKMQ (reference sequence). This CDR3 has 11 amino acids. CDR3: CASSFKYEQYF. The CDR3, as DNA: TGTGCCAGCAGCTTCAAATACGAGCAGTACTTC.

The chain combines TRBV2 with TRBJ1-5; perhaps TRBD1 as D (5 bases). CDR1 and CDR2 (germline): SNHLY, FYNNEI. The CDR3 is 14 residues long. Trimming removed 4 bases at V and 4 bases at J, with 11 bases between. The CDR3 DNA reads TGTGCCAGCAGTGTCATGACAGCTAATCAGCCCCAGCATTTT. Translating it yields CASSVMTANQPQHF.

Only a few counts were recorded for this clone. CDR3 DNA sequence: TGCGCCAGCAGCTGGCAGGGGGGCGGCAATCAGCCCCAGCATTTT. It codes for CASSWQGGGNQPQHF. The genes are TRBV5-1 and TRBJ1-5, with 7 bases aligning to TRBD1. With V trimmed by 3 bases and J by 2 bases, 5 bases remained unmatched. The V gene's germline CDR1 is SGHRS and CDR2 YFSETQ. This CDR3 comprises 15 residues.

The chain uses TRBV19 and TRBJ1-2; D gene uncertain. V gave up 5 bases and J gave up 4 bases, with 11 bases separating them. CDR3 length: 13 residues. The V gene's germline CDR1 is LNHDA and CDR2 SQIVND (reference sequence). Here the CDR3 DNA reads TGTGCCAGTAGTTCGGACGGACCCTATGGCTACACCTTC. This sequence encodes CASSSDGPYGYTF. The full variable domain, its missing parts supplied by reference TRBV19 and TRBJ1-2, is DGGITQSPKYLFRKEGQNVTLSCEQNLNHDAMYWYRQDPGQGLRLIYYSQIVNDFQKGDIAEGYSVSREKKESFPLTVTSAQKNPTAFYLCASSSDGPYGYTFGSGTRLTVV.

The rearrangement links TRBV4-3 to TRBJ2-6; TRBD1 agrees at 7 bases. V gave up 0 bases and J gave up 2 bases; unmatched junction bases: 1. Germline V lookup: CDR1 LGHNA, CDR2 YSLEER. The CDR3 extends over 16 amino acids. The CDR3 region is CASSQEQGTGANVLTF. DNA for the CDR3: TGCGCCAGCAGCCAAGAACAGGGGACTGGGGCCAACGTCCTGACTTTC.

The chain couples TRBV6-6 to TRBJ2-5; no firm D call. Trimming removed 5 bases from V and 0 bases from J, with 7 bases in between. The germline V gene has CDR1 MNHNY and CDR2 SVGAGI (reference sequence). CDR3 length: 13 residues. CDR3 protein: CASSAPHQETQYF. Written as DNA, the CDR3 is TGTGCCAGCAGTGCCCCCCACCAAGAGACCCAGTACTTC.

In its sample, this clone was seen a few times. This sequence joins TRBV6-4 and TRBJ2-3; D remains ambiguous. Germline loops: CDR1 MRHNA, CDR2 SNTAGT. The CDR3 length is 14 residues. V lost 2 bases and J 4 bases, leaving 10 bases between the germline ends. This chain's CDR3 is CASSDVGLPDTQYF. CDR3 bases: TGTGCCAGCAGTGACGTAGGCCTTCCAGATACGCAGTATTTT.

This clone was seen only a few times. The genes are TRBV2 and TRBJ1-2; TRBD1 might be the D (5 bases). The V gene's germline CDR1 is SNHLY and CDR2 FYNNEI. This CDR3 has 12 amino acids. Between the trimmed V and J ends, which lost 7 bases and 8 bases, there was a span of 14 bases. In DNA, the CDR3 is TGTGCCAGCACCCCGGGGCTCGTCGGCTACACCTTC. It codes for CASTPGLVGYTF.

This clone has a handful of counts. This sequence joins TRBV6-5 and TRBJ2-1; 12 bases line up with TRBD2. The V gene's germline CDR1 is MNHEY and CDR2 SVGAGI. V was pared by 2 bases and J by 7 bases, with 6 bases of the junction left unmatched. The CDR3 spans 16 residues. The CDR3 spells CASSYGLAGGPNEQFF. The CDR3 DNA follows: TGTGCCAGCAGTTACGGGCTAGCGGGGGGGCCGAATGAGCAGTTCTTC.

This clone was observed a handful of times. This rearrangement joins TRBV13 to TRBJ2-3; D gene unclear. Germline assignment: CDR1 PRHDT and CDR2 FYEKMQ (reference sequence). There are 16 residues in the CDR3. V lost 3 bases and J lost 4, with 17 bases in between. CDR3 DNA: TGTGCCAGCAGCTTTAACAATGGCGGACGGGCAGATACGCAGTATTTT. Protein sequence: CASSFNNGGRADTQYF.